Shown below are 21 T cell receptor beta chains from a single sample sequenced in a study of cytomegalovirus exposure and HLA in healthy donors. With 60 Vbeta and 13 Jbeta primers, the PCR was carried out. The table came from immunoSEQ multiplex PCR; TCRdb's copy has only in-frame clones and leaves some out. The data show 150,000 to 200,000 clones, roughly 73% seen once. Source material: PBMCs. Receptors were obtained from a woman aged 40 to 49 in good health and CMV-seropositive.

The V call is TRBV6-5, the J call TRBJ1-2; no definite D call. CDR1 is MNHEY, CDR2 SVGAGI, per germline. CDR3 length: 14 residues. V was cut by 0 bases and J by 4 bases, with 9 bases left in between. The CDR3, as DNA: TGTGCCAGCAGTTACTCCCCGGAGGGCTATGGCTACACCTTC. Its protein is CASSYSPEGYGYTF.

This clone was found once. The J gene is TRBJ1-3, the V gene TRBV11-2; 9 positions match TRBD1. Germline CDR1 is SGHAT and CDR2 is FQNNGV. The V and J ends lost 3 bases and 8 bases, in that order; junction bases with no gene match: 5. The length of the CDR3 is 14 residues. The CDR3: CASSFNDRGDTIYF. For the CDR3, the DNA is TGTGCCAGCAGCTTTAATGACAGGGGGGACACCATATATTTT. Complete variable domain (other parts from reference TRBV11-2 and TRBJ1-3): EAGVAQSPRYKIIEKRQSVAFWCNPISGHATLYWYQQILGQGPKLLIQFQNNGVVDDSQLPKDRFSAERLKGVDSTLKIQPAKLEDSAVYLCASSFNDRGDTIYFGEGSWLTVV.

This clone was seen a handful of times. CDR3 sequence: CASSIGQGREAFF. DNA for the CDR3: TGTGCCAGTAGTATCGGACAGGGACGGGAAGCTTTCTTT. J is TRBJ1-1 and V is TRBV19; 8 bases line up with TRBD1. The junction had 5 bases not matched to a gene; V was cut back by 3 bases and J by 8 bases. CDR1 LNHDA and CDR2 SQIVND come from the germline V gene (reference sequence). The CDR3 has 13 amino acids.

The chain joins TRBV29-1 to TRBJ2-7; 11 bases fit TRBD2. The J segment lost 3 bases and the V segment lost 5 bases, leaving 3 bases of the junction unmatched. In germline, CDR1 is SQVTM, CDR2 ANQGSEA. This CDR3 is 13 amino acids long. This CDR3 reads CSVCTSGSYEQYF. As DNA, the CDR3 is TGCAGCGTTTGTACTAGCGGGAGCTACGAGCAGTACTTC.

The rearrangement joins TRBV13 to TRBJ1-1; no reliable D call. There are 13 residues in the CDR3. Trimming took 5 bases from V and 4 from J, leaving 11 bases between them. Germline V gene sequence: CDR1 PRHDT, CDR2 FYEKMQ (reference sequence). The CDR3 here is CASSLARGTEAFF. CDR3 nucleotide sequence: TGTGCCAGCAGCCTAGCTCGGGGCACTGAAGCTTTCTTT.

This clone was detected only once. The chain carries TRBV27 and TRBJ1-6, with D tentatively TRBD1 (6 bases). V lost 7 bases and J lost 1, with 11 bases in between. Germline assignment: CDR1 MNHEY and CDR2 SMNVEV (reference sequence). This CDR3 spans 15 amino acids. The CDR3 loop is CASKQGGSYNSPLHF. For the CDR3, the DNA is TGTGCCAGCAAACAGGGTGGGTCCTATAATTCACCCCTCCACTTT.

The J gene is TRBJ2-5, the V gene TRBV28, with 7 nucleotides matching TRBD2. This CDR3 region has 16 residues. With 2 bases clipped from V and 4 bases from J, the junction kept 10 bases outside the gene matches. Germline lookup yields CDR1 MDHEN and CDR2 SYDVKM. This chain's CDR3 is CASSLVPRWEGETQYF. DNA of the CDR3: TGTGCCAGCAGTTTAGTTCCGCGGTGGGAGGGAGAGACCCAGTACTTC. The full variable domain, in which reference TRBV28 and TRBJ2-5 provide the parts outside the CDR3, is DVKVTQSSRYLVKRTGEKVFLECVQDMDHENMFWYRQDPGLGLRLIYFSYDVKMKEKGDIPEGYSVSREKKERFSLILESASTNQTSMYLCASSLVPRWEGETQYFGPGTRLLVL.

The rearrangement joins TRBV18 to TRBJ2-7; 9 bases are a match to TRBD2. Germline-derived CDR1 and CDR2 are KGHSH and LQKENI. The V and J ends lost 1 base and 5 bases, in that order; junction bases with no gene match: 9. The CDR3 runs 16 residues. CDR3 DNA sequence: TGTGCCAGCTCACCACGTCCCACGCGGGAGGGAAACGAGCAGTACTTC. Translating it yields CASSPRPTREGNEQYF.

The chain carries TRBV29-1 and TRBJ2-3; 11 bases are a match to TRBD2. There are 14 residues in the CDR3. The ends lost 7 bases at V and 2 bases at J; junction bases unmatched: 5. CDR1 and CDR2 from the germline V gene are SQVTM and ANQGSEA. CDR3 sequence reads: CSAKTSGNTDTQYF. CDR3 nucleotides: TGCAGCGCCAAGACTAGCGGGAACACAGATACGCAGTATTTT.

This clone was seen a few times. The chain carries TRBV28 and TRBJ2-7, with TRBD1 matching 9 bases. V lost 5 bases, J lost 6 bases, and 11 bases stayed unmatched. Germline V gene lookup returns CDR1 MDHEN and CDR2 SYDVKM. CDR3 length: 15 residues. CDR3 protein: CASSAPGTGKGEQYF. CDR3 nucleotide sequence: TGTGCCAGCAGTGCCCCCGGGACAGGGAAGGGCGAGCAGTACTTC.

This chain links TRBV28 with TRBJ2-7; D is possibly TRBD1 (6 bases). V dropped 3 bases and J dropped 6 bases, with 12 bases sitting between them. There are 13 residues in the CDR3. Germline values: CDR1 MDHEN, CDR2 SYDVKM. The CDR3 spells CASSLLGASEQYF. The CDR3 nucleotides read TGTGCCAGCAGTTTGTTGGGGGCAAGCGAGCAGTACTTC.

A single count supports this clone. V usage is TRBV15 and J usage is TRBJ2-5; 7 nucleotides match TRBD2. CDR1 and CDR2 from the germline V gene are LNHNV and YYDKDF (reference sequence). The CDR3 has 16 amino acids. V was clipped by 0 bases and J by 7 bases; unmatched bases: 11. CDR3 sequence reads: CATSRDLLAAHGTQYF. The CDR3 region has the DNA TGTGCCACCAGCAGAGATCTGCTAGCGGCTCATGGGACCCAGTACTTC.

The chain carries TRBV11-2 and TRBJ2-1, with D unresolved. The CDR3 extends over 15 amino acids. Trimming took 6 bases from V and 2 from J, leaving 14 bases between them. The V gene's germline CDR1 is SGHAT and CDR2 FQNNGV. CDR3 sequence reads: CASRSLRSTYNEQFF. The CDR3 coding sequence is TGTGCCAGCAGGTCGCTACGGTCGACCTACAATGAGCAGTTCTTC.

CDR3 loop: CASSLGNSALRVNTEAFF. CDR3 coding DNA: TGTGCCAGCAGCTTGGGGAATAGCGCGTTGAGAGTGAACACTGAAGCTTTCTTT. The chain couples TRBV5-4 to TRBJ1-1; D gene unclear. The CDR3 has 18 residues. CDR1 is SGHNT and CDR2 is YYREEE in the germline V gene (reference sequence). V shed 0 bases and J shed 0 bases, with 18 bases lying between them.

The chain joins TRBV5-6 to TRBJ2-2; D unresolved. This CDR3 has 13 residues. CDR1 and CDR2 from the germline V gene are SGHDT and YYEEEE. Trimming took 1 base from V and 7 from J, leaving 8 bases between them. In DNA form, the CDR3 reads TGTGCCAGCAGCTTGTGGCACCGCGGGGAGCTGTTTTTT. This translates into CASSLWHRGELFF.

The rearrangement joins TRBV27 to TRBJ1-1, with a weak D call TRBD1 (5 bases). Trimming cost V 7 bases and J 4 bases, with 16 bases left between them. The germline CDR1 and CDR2 sequences are MNHEY and SMNVEV (reference sequence). This CDR3 spans 14 amino acids. The CDR3, as DNA: TGTGCCAGCACTCCTTCCGTGGGGCCCACTGAAGCTTTCTTT. As protein: CASTPSVGPTEAFF.

The genes are TRBV28 and TRBJ2-5, with TRBD2 matching 9 bases. The CDR3 spans 14 residues. V was pared by 6 bases and J by 5 bases, with 7 bases of the junction left unmatched. Germline V gene lookup returns CDR1 MDHEN and CDR2 SYDVKM. CDR3 sequence: CASRQAGGPETQYF. In nucleotides, the CDR3 is TGTGCCAGCAGACAGGCGGGGGGGCCTGAGACCCAGTACTTC.

V and J are TRBV5-1 and TRBJ1-1; TRBD1 is a possible D gene (5 bases). Trimming took off 0 bases at V and 6 bases at J, with 15 bases between the two ends. Germline assignment: CDR1 SGHRS and CDR2 YFSETQ. This CDR3 is built from 15 residues. The CDR3 bases are TGCGCCAGCAGCTTGGAGGCTAGACAGATGTCTGAAGCTTTCTTT. Protein sequence: CASSLEARQMSEAFF.

The chain is built from TRBV4-2 and TRBJ1-6; D possibly corresponds to TRBD1 (6 bases). V was cut by 3 bases and J by 9 bases, with 9 bases left in between. The germline V gene has CDR1 LGHNA and CDR2 YNFKEQ. CDR3 length: 13 residues. The DNA for the CDR3 is TGTGCCAGCAGCCAGACAGGTTTTTCACCCCTCCACTTT. Its translation: CASSQTGFSPLHF.

V and J are TRBV2 and TRBJ2-1; TRBD2 matches at 14 bases. Germline V gives CDR1 SNHLY, CDR2 FYNNEI. V trimming: 4 bases; J trimming: 7 bases; junction bases outside the gene matches: 3. The CDR3 sequence is 15 residues long. Here the CDR3 DNA reads TGTGCCAGCAGTGGGGGACTAGCGGGAGTGAATGAGCAGTTCTTC. Its protein product is CASSGGLAGVNEQFF.

The rearrangement joins TRBV6-5 to TRBJ1-6; D perhaps matches TRBD1 (5 bases). The germline V gene encodes CDR1 MNHEY and CDR2 SVGAGI. The CDR3 has 13 residues. The germline V and J ends were trimmed by 2 bases and 10 bases, with 9 bases remaining between them. In DNA form, the CDR3 reads TGTGCCAGCAGTTACCTCCAGGGATCACCCCTCCACTTT. Amino acid sequence: CASSYLQGSPLHF.